Below are 32 T cell receptor beta chains sequenced from a single sample in a study of CD8+ T cells in alopecia areata (dated by TCRdb to the late 2010s). The label giving this sample's time point can be read as: around 22 weeks on oral tofacitinib. The treatment or condition label, as the study defines it: oral pan-JAK inhibitor, 5-10 mg twice daily. The method was the immunoSEQ multiplex PCR assay. To provide template for TCR sequencing, every sample had RNA extracted and reverse transcribed into cDNA. The clones in this table, taken by TCRdb from immuneACCESS, are in-frame only. Not every clone is retained; where verified, under half of the shortfall comes from an unresolved V gene, and the cause of the rest is unknown. This sample holds 100,000 to 130,000 clones; around 83% were observed only once. The ten largest make up roughly 23% of the sample. The input for sequencing was CD8+ T cells sorted from blood, taken at week 24, from a patient treated with tofacitinib. Receptors were obtained from a human donor with alopecia areata.

J is TRBJ1-1 and V is TRBV7-9, with D unclear. The CDR3 has 11 residues. Germline lookup yields CDR1 SEHNR and CDR2 FQNEAQ (reference sequence). With 11 bases removed from V and 8 bases from J, the gap between germline ends came to 15 bases. In nucleotides, the CDR3 is TGTGCCTCAAAAGGTCTCGCCGAAGCTTTCTTT. It translates to CASKGLAEAFF.

The chain recombines TRBV2 with TRBJ1-1; tentative D call: TRBD1 (5 bases). Germline lookup yields CDR1 SNHLY and CDR2 FYNNEI. Between the trimmed V and J ends, which lost 6 bases and 4 bases, there was a span of 9 bases. This CDR3 region has 12 residues. The CDR3 loop is CASRTGTTEAFF. CDR3 DNA: TGTGCCAGCAGAACGGGGACCACTGAAGCTTTCTTT.

CDR3 sequence (DNA): TGTGCCAGCAGCCAAGTCGAGCGGGGGGGCGATCATGAGCAGTTCTTC. Its protein product is CASSQVERGGDHEQFF. The chain has TRBV4-2 and TRBJ2-1; 10 bases map to TRBD2. There are 16 residues in the CDR3. Germline CDR1 reads LGHNA; CDR2 reads YNFKEQ. The V and J ends lost 1 base and 8 bases, in that order; junction bases with no gene match: 8.

In its sample, this clone was seen once. This chain connects TRBV7-2 to TRBJ1-1; possibly TRBD1 for D (6 bases). Per germline, CDR1 SGHTA and CDR2 FQGNSA. The V and J ends lost 0 bases and 0 bases respectively, with 8 bases between them. This CDR3 spans 15 amino acids. CDR3 in amino acids: CASSLARTVNTEAFF. The CDR3 coding sequence is TGTGCCAGCAGCTTAGCCCGGACAGTGAACACTGAAGCTTTCTTT.

This clone was picked up a small number of times. This chain uses TRBV19 with TRBJ1-6, with 10 nucleotides matching TRBD1. This CDR3 is 17 amino acids long. CDR1 and CDR2 (germline): LNHDA, SQIVND (reference sequence). With V trimmed by 8 bases and J by 0 bases, 7 bases remained unmatched. Here the CDR3 DNA reads TGTGCCAGTGGACAGGGGGATCCAAGCTCCTATAATTCACCCCTCCACTTT. Its protein product is CASGQGDPSSYNSPLHF.

This clone was detected only once. The V and J genes are TRBV13 and TRBJ2-2; D is unclear. This CDR3 region has 13 residues. Germline V lookup: CDR1 PRHDT, CDR2 FYEKMQ (reference sequence). The V and J ends lost 5 bases and 1 base respectively, with 5 bases between them. CDR3 sequence (DNA): TGTGCCAGCAGCCGACAGAACACCGGGGAGCTGTTTTTT. It yields the protein CASSRQNTGELFF.

The CDR3 DNA is TGTGCCACCAGCAGAGAGAGGGGGGTCTACGAGCAGTACTTC. This codes for CATSRERGVYEQYF. V gene TRBV15 combines with J gene TRBJ2-7; the D gene could be TRBD1 or TRBD2 (6 bases each). From germline, CDR1 is LNHNV and CDR2 YYDKDF (reference sequence). V lost 0 bases to trimming and J lost 3 bases, with 9 bases between them. This CDR3 contains 14 residues.

This clone was counted between two and nine times. The chain recombines TRBV29-1 with TRBJ2-2; D is perhaps TRBD1 (6 bases). Germline CDR1 reads SQVTM; CDR2 reads ANQGSEA. This CDR3 spans 12 amino acids. Trimming shortened V by 6 bases and J by 4 bases, and 9 bases separated the two germline ends. Here the CDR3 DNA reads TGCAGCGTCACAGGGAGCACCGGGGAGCTGTTTTTT. This sequence encodes CSVTGSTGELFF.

This sequence joins TRBV5-4 and TRBJ2-7; possibly TRBD2 for D (5 bases). Looked up from germline, CDR1 is SGHNT and CDR2 is YYREEE (reference sequence). The CDR3 totals 15 residues. The ends were cut back, 5 bases at V and 2 bases at J, with 17 bases in the middle. Here the CDR3 DNA reads TGTGCCAGCAGTTGGGAGCCGCGCCCTACCTACGAGCAGTACTTC. Protein: CASSWEPRPTYEQYF.

In its sample, this clone was seen once. The CDR3 coding sequence is TGTGCCAGCAGTTACTCGACGGACAGGGAAGACACTGAAGCTTTCTTT. Translating it yields CASSYSTDREDTEAFF. V usage is TRBV6-6 and J usage is TRBJ1-1; TRBD1 matches 8 bases. The CDR3 contains 16 residues. V lost 0 bases to trimming and J lost 3 bases; unmatched junction nucleotides: 6. Germline CDR1 and CDR2: MNHNY and SVGAGI (reference sequence).

The CDR3 is CASSGWDSSYEQYF. The CDR3 nucleotides are TGTGCCAGCAGCGGATGGGACTCCTCCTACGAGCAGTACTTC. J is TRBJ2-7 and V is TRBV9; possible D gene TRBD2, 6 bases. Germline CDR1 SGDLS, CDR2 YYNGEE. The length of the CDR3 is 14 residues. V dropped 3 bases and J dropped 0 bases, with 10 bases sitting between them.

This clone was detected a few times. V gene TRBV6-6 combines with J gene TRBJ1-1; D not certain. CDR3 length: 14 amino acids. V was shortened by 2 bases and J by 0 bases, with 7 bases between the two germline ends. Germline V gene data show CDR1 as MNHNY and CDR2 as SVGAGI (reference sequence). CDR3 nucleotides: TGTGCCAGCAGTTACCGGTCTTTGAACACTGAAGCTTTCTTT. Its protein is CASSYRSLNTEAFF.

V is TRBV27 and J is TRBJ1-4, with 11 nucleotides matching TRBD1. Germline-derived CDR1 and CDR2 are MNHEY and SMNVEV (reference sequence). J was trimmed by 2 bases and V by 6 bases; bases with no gene match: 5. The CDR3 extends over 16 amino acids. CDR3 protein: CASRGQGGLTNEKLFF. CDR3 coding DNA: TGTGCCAGCAGGGGACAGGGGGGGTTGACTAATGAAAAACTGTTTTTT.

CDR3 residues: CASSPENSDYLGGYGYTF. The CDR3 DNA reads as TGTGCCAGCAGTCCCGAGAACTCGGACTATCTCGGCGGCTATGGCTACACCTTC. The chain has TRBV27 and TRBJ1-2, with D hard to call. This CDR3 contains 18 residues. CDR1 MNHEY and CDR2 SMNVEV come from the germline V gene (reference sequence). Trimming cost V 5 bases and J 4 bases, with 26 bases left between them.

This chain uses TRBV7-8 with TRBJ2-3; possibly TRBD2 for D (7 bases). The CDR3 consists of 15 residues. Germline CDR1 SGHVS, CDR2 FQNEAQ. V lost 6 bases and J lost 3, with 16 bases in between. The CDR3 sequence is CASRGSGGRTDTQYF. CDR3 in DNA: TGTGCCAGCAGGGGGTCCGGGGGGCGGACAGATACGCAGTATTTT.

The chain couples TRBV11-2 to TRBJ1-1; unclear D gene. Germline CDR1 and CDR2: SGHAT and FQNNGV. The V and J ends lost 1 base and 8 bases respectively, with 11 bases between them. This CDR3 region has 13 residues. The DNA for the CDR3 is TGTGCCAGCAGCTTAGTGGGCGGCGGAGAAGCTTTCTTT. Its translation: CASSLVGGGEAFF.

The chain uses TRBV27 and TRBJ2-1; TRBD2 is a possible D gene (6 bases). This CDR3 is 15 amino acids long. The germline gives CDR1 MNHEY, CDR2 SMNVEV (reference sequence). Deletions cut 5 bases from V and 7 bases from J, with 18 bases between. Here the CDR3 reads CASSPRRGGVNEQFF. The CDR3 nucleotides read TGTGCCAGCAGTCCCCGGAGGGGCGGGGTGAATGAGCAGTTCTTC.

J is TRBJ2-5 and V is TRBV29-1, with a tentative D call TRBD2 (6 bases). CDR1 is SQVTM and CDR2 is ANQGSEA in the germline V gene. The V gene lost 3 bases and the J gene lost 5 bases, with 19 bases spanning the gap. The CDR3 totals 15 residues. CDR3 amino acids: CSVDTSSSKGETQYF. The CDR3 region has the DNA TGCAGCGTTGATACTAGCTCATCGAAGGGGGAGACCCAGTACTTC. The variable domain in full, with the rest retrieved from reference TRBV29-1 and TRBJ2-5, is SAVISQKPSRDICQRGTSLTIQCQVDSQVTMMFWYRQQPGQSLTLIATANQGSEATYESGFVIDKFPISRPNLTFSTLTVSNMSPEDSSIYLCSVDTSSSKGETQYFGPGTRLLVL.

To note about this clone: This sample also contains other DNA sequences that code for the same CDR3. The chain recombines TRBV30 with TRBJ1-5; D ambiguous. Germline CDR1 is GTSNPN and CDR2 is SVGIG (reference sequence). V was trimmed by 0 bases and J by 1 base, leaving 4 bases between them. The CDR3 sequence is 13 residues long. The CDR3 region is CAWSVGSNQPQHF. The CDR3 DNA sequence: TGTGCCTGGAGTGTGGGGAGCAATCAGCCCCAGCATTTT. Using reference TRBV30 and TRBJ1-5 for the parts outside the CDR3, the full variable domain is SQTIHQWPATLVQPVGSPLSLECTVEGTSNPNLYWYRQAAGRGLQLLFYSVGIGQISSEVPQNLSASRPQDRQFILSSKKLLLSDSGFYLCAWSVGSNQPQHFGDGTRLSIL.

The chain is built from TRBV11-1 and TRBJ2-1; D may be TRBD2 (5 bases). V dropped 3 bases and J dropped 12 bases, with 12 bases sitting between them. CDR3 length: 12 residues. Germline loops: CDR1 SGHAT, CDR2 FQDESV (reference sequence). The DNA for the CDR3 is TGTGCCAGCAGCTTCCCCACCCGGGGGCAGTTCTTC. Protein: CASSFPTRGQFF.

V is TRBV9 and J is TRBJ2-1, with D possibly being TRBD1 or TRBD2 (5 bases each). Germline V gives CDR1 SGDLS, CDR2 YYNGEE. V lost 2 bases to trimming and J lost 8 bases, with 23 bases between them. This CDR3 has 17 amino acids. CDR3 DNA sequence: TGTGCCAGCAGCGTGAGTTTCGGGGCAGGCGATGATTATGAGCAGTTCTTC. Translating gives CASSVSFGAGDDYEQFF.

J is TRBJ2-7 and V is TRBV7-2, with 8 bases matching TRBD1. The germline CDR1 and CDR2 sequences are SGHTA and FQGNSA. V lost 4 bases to trimming and J lost 6 bases; unmatched junction nucleotides: 8. This CDR3 comprises 14 residues. Here the CDR3 DNA reads TGTGCCAGCAGCTCGGACAGGGAGGCCGGCGAGCAGTACTTC. It specifies CASSSDREAGEQYF. The full variable domain, its missing parts supplied by reference TRBV7-2 and TRBJ2-7, is GAGVSQSPSNKVTEKGKDVELRCDPISGHTALYWYRQSLGQGLEFLIYFQGNSAPDKSGLPSDRFSAERTGGSVSTLTIQRTQQEDSAVYLCASSSDREAGEQYFGPGTRLTVT.

The chain is built from TRBV7-9 and TRBJ2-3; D gene unclear. This CDR3 spans 14 amino acids. The germline V gene has CDR1 SEHNR and CDR2 FQNEAQ (reference sequence). The V and J ends lost 6 bases and 1 base respectively, with 11 bases between them. DNA of the CDR3: TGTGCCAGCAGACTCCAAGACCGCACAGATACGCAGTATTTT. Its translation: CASRLQDRTDTQYF.

This chain joins TRBV30 and TRBJ1-6; D not certain. The germline V and J ends were trimmed by 3 bases and 10 bases, with 13 bases remaining between them. This CDR3 is built from 13 residues. Looked up from germline, CDR1 is GTSNPN and CDR2 is SVGIG (reference sequence). Here the CDR3 DNA reads TGTGCCTGGAGCCCTGACACGGTATCACCCCTCCACTTT. Amino acid sequence: CAWSPDTVSPLHF.

The chain combines TRBV4-2 with TRBJ2-7; TRBD1 agrees at 10 bases. CDR1 LGHNA and CDR2 YNFKEQ come from the germline V gene. V lost 3 bases to trimming and J lost 1 base; unmatched junction nucleotides: 6. The CDR3 is 16 amino acids. CDR3 protein: CASSHEGTGASYEQYF. In DNA form, the CDR3 reads TGTGCCAGCAGCCACGAGGGGACAGGGGCTTCCTACGAGCAGTACTTC.

This clone has just one count. The chain joins TRBV29-1 to TRBJ1-2; 7 positions match TRBD1. CDR3 length: 13 amino acids. Losses at the gene ends were 6 bases for V and 7 bases for J; bases not matched to a gene: 11. From germline, CDR1 is SQVTM and CDR2 ANQGSEA. Here the CDR3 DNA reads TGCAGCGTCCACGCTGACAGGGCGGGTGGCTACACCTTC. Encoded protein: CSVHADRAGGYTF.

The chain is built from TRBV27 and TRBJ2-5, with TRBD2 identical over 10 bases. This CDR3 has 15 residues. Germline V gene lookup returns CDR1 MNHEY and CDR2 SMNVEV (reference sequence). J gave up 2 bases and V 10 bases, and 10 bases lay outside the gene matches. CDR3 region: CATRTSGLIQETQYF. The DNA of the CDR3 is TGTGCCACCCGGACTAGCGGACTTATTCAAGAGACCCAGTACTTC.

The chain uses TRBV23-1 and TRBJ2-7, with 10 bases identical to TRBD1. TRBV23-1 is sorted into the ORF group, with uncertain function. V was clipped by 4 bases and J by 4 bases; unmatched bases: 7. The CDR3 sequence is 15 residues long. The CDR3 DNA follows: TGCGCCAGCAGTCCAGGGACAGGGGTAAAGTACGAGCAGTACTTC. Protein: CASSPGTGVKYEQYF.

This chain uses TRBV6-5 with TRBJ2-2; D not resolved. V was clipped by 6 bases and J by 6 bases, with 14 bases between them. Looked up from germline, CDR1 is MNHEY and CDR2 is SVGAGI. The CDR3 consists of 14 residues. The CDR3 sequence: CASRHQEDPGELFF. Here the CDR3 DNA reads TGTGCCAGCAGGCACCAGGAAGATCCCGGGGAGCTGTTTTTT.

This clone was seen only once. The chain links TRBV29-1 to TRBJ2-4; TRBD2 agrees at 8 bases. This CDR3 is built from 13 residues. Germline V gene sequence: CDR1 SQVTM, CDR2 ANQGSEA. V gave up 7 bases and J gave up 7 bases; unmatched junction bases: 9. The CDR3 DNA is TGCAGCGCCCACGGGGGGGTTGAGAACATTCAGTACTTC. Amino acid sequence: CSAHGGVENIQYF.

This chain connects TRBV4-3 to TRBJ2-7, with 11 bases fitting TRBD1. Germline CDR1 reads LGHNA; CDR2 reads YSLEER. V trimming: 4 bases; J trimming: 3 bases; junction bases outside the gene matches: 2. There are 14 residues in the CDR3. This CDR3 is CASSRGQGVYEQYF. The CDR3 DNA is TGCGCCAGCAGCCGGGGACAGGGGGTCTACGAGCAGTACTTC.

This clone has only a few counts. The V and J genes are TRBV29-1 and TRBJ2-7; tentatively, D is TRBD1 (6 bases). Germline V CDR1 and CDR2: SQVTM, ANQGSEA. The CDR3 length is 12 residues. Deletions cut 6 bases from V and 3 bases from J, with 12 bases between. This CDR3 is CSVLSGDYEQYF. In DNA form, the CDR3 reads TGCAGCGTCTTATCAGGGGACTACGAGCAGTACTTC.